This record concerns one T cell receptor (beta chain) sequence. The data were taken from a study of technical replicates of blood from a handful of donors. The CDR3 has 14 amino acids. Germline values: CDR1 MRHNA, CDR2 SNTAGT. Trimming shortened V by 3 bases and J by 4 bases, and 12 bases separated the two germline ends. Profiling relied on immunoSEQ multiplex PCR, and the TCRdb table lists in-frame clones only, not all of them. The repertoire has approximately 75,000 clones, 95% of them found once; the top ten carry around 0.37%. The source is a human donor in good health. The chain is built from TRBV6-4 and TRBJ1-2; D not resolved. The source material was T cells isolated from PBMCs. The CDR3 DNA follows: TGTGCCAGCAGTGAGATGGCAGACTCCTATGGCTACACCTTC. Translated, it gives CASSEMADSYGYTF.